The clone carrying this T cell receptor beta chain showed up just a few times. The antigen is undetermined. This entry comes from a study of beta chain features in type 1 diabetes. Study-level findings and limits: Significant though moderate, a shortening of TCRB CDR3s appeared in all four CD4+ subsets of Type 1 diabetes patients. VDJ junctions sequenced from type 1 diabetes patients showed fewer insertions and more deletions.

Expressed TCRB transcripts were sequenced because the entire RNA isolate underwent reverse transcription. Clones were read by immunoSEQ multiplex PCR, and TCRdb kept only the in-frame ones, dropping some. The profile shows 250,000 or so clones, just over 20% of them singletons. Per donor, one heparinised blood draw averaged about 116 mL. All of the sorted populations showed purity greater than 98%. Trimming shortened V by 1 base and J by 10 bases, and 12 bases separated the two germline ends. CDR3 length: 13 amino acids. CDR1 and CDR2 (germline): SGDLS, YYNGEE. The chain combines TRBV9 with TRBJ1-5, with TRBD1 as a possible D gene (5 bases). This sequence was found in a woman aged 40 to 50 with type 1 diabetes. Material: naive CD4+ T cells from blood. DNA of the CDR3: TGTGCCAGCAGCGTATCAGGGCAGGGACCCCAGCATTTT. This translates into CASSVSGQGPQHF.